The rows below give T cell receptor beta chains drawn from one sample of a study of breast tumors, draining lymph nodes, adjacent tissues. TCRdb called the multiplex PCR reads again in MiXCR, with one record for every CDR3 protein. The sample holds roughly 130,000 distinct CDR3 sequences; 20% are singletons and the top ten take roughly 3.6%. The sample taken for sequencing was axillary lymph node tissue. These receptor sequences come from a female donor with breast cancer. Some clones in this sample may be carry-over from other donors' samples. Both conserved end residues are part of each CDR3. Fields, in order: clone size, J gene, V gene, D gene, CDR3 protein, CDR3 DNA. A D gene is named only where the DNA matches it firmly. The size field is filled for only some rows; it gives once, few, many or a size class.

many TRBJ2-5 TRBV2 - CASSEDSAVQETQYF TGTGCCAGCAGTGAAGATTCAGCGGTACAAGAGACCCAGTACTTC
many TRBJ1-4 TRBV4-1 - CASSQERRRQAKLFF TGCGCCAGCAGCCAAGAAAGGAGACGGCAGGCAAAACTGTTTTTT
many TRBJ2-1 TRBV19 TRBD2 CASNSGRAGNEQFF TGTGCCAGTAATAGCGGGAGGGCCGGCAATGAGCAGTTCTTC
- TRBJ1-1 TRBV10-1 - CASSVWGPDEAFF TGCGCCAGCAGTGTATGGGGCCCGGATGAAGCTTTCTTT
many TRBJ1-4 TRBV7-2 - CASSRNGGEKLFF TGTGCCAGCAGCAGAAACGGCGGGGAAAAACTGTTTTTT
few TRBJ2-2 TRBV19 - CASSARLTSNTGELFF TGTGCCAGTAGTGCCCGTCTTACTTCGAACACCGGGGAGCTGTTTTTT
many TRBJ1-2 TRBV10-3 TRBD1 CAIKTDRGSYGYTF TGTGCCATCAAGACGGACAGGGGCTCGTATGGCTACACCTTC
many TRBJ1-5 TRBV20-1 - CSGMDSNQPQHF TGCAGTGGGATGGATAGCAATCAGCCCCAGCATTTT
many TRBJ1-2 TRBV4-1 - CASSQEGVNYGYTF TGCGCCAGCAGCCAAGAAGGGGTTAACTATGGCTACACCTTC
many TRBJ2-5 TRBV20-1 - CSARDLTGHETQYF TGCAGTGCTAGAGATTTAACAGGGCATGAGACCCAGTACTTC
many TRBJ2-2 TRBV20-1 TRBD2 CSAPTGTSGRLDTGELFF TGCAGTGCTCCTACCGGGACTAGCGGGAGATTGGACACCGGGGAGCTGTTTTTT
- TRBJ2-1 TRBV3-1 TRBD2 CASSQDLASGSPYNEQFF TGTGCCAGCAGCCAAGATCTAGCTAGCGGGAGCCCTTACAATGAGCAGTTCTTC
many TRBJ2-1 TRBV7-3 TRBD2 CASSLGEGLTLEQFF TGTGCCAGCAGCTTAGGGGAGGGCCTCACTCTTGAGCAGTTCTTC
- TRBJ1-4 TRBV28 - CASSLGQLGEKLFF TGTGCCAGCAGTTTAGGGCAGCTAGGGGAAAAACTGTTTTTT
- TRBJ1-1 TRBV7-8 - CASSNDRRSEAFF TGTGCCAGCAGCAACGACAGGCGATCTGAAGCTTTCTTT
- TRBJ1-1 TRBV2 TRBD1 CASSGGTGEAFF TGTGCCAGCAGTGGGGGGACAGGGGAAGCTTTCTTT
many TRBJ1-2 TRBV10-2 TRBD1 CASSDLTGGGYTF TGCGCCAGCAGTGATTTAACAGGGGGTGGCTACACCTTC
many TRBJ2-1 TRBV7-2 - CASSLSAGEGYNEQFF TGTGCCAGCAGCTTATCTGCAGGGGAGGGATACAATGAGCAGTTCTTC
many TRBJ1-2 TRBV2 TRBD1 CASSGDRGRLNYGYTF TGTGCCAGCAGTGGGGACAGGGGGCGCTTAAACTATGGCTACACCTTC
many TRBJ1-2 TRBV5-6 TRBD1 CASSLTGGAPYGYTF TGTGCCAGCAGCTTAACAGGGGGCGCGCCCTATGGCTACACCTTC
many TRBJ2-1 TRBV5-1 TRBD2 CASTTGSGRALEQFF TGCGCCAGCACCACGGGCAGCGGGAGGGCCCTTGAGCAGTTCTTC
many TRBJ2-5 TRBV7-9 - CASSQIGSNQETQYF TGTGCCAGCAGCCAAATTGGTTCGAACCAAGAGACCCAGTACTTC
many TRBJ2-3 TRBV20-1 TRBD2 CSAELAGGYTQYF TGCAGTGCAGAACTAGCGGGGGGGTATACGCAGTATTTT
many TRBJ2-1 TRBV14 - CASSQVRHRTSNEQFF TGTGCCAGCAGCCAAGTACGCCACCGGACTTCCAATGAGCAGTTCTTC
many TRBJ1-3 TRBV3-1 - CASSPGRISGNTIYF TGTGCCAGCAGCCCCGGACGGATCTCTGGAAACACCATATATTTT
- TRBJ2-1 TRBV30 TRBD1 CAWSAPRQGWNEQFF TGTGCCTGGAGTGCTCCCAGACAGGGGTGGAATGAGCAGTTCTTC
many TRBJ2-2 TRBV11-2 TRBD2 CASSLTSGSFNTGELFF TGTGCCAGCAGCTTGACTAGCGGGAGTTTTAACACCGGGGAGCTGTTTTTT
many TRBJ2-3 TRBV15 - CATSRDTDTQYF TGTGCCACCAGCAGAGACACAGATACGCAGTATTTT
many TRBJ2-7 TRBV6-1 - CASAGNPYLPYEQYF TGTGCCAGCGCCGGGAATCCTTACCTTCCCTACGAGCAGTACTTC
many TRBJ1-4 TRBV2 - CASDRDGNEKLFF TGTGCCAGCGACCGGGACGGTAATGAAAAACTGTTTTTT
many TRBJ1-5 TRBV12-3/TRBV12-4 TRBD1 CASSFRQGAGSNQPQHF TGTGCCAGCTCATTCCGACAGGGGGCTGGTAGCAATCAGCCCCAGCATTTT
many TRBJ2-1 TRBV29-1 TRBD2 CSVAGGGYNEQFF TGCAGCGTTGCGGGAGGGGGTTACAATGAGCAGTTCTTC
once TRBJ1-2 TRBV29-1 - CSVPGFELCGYTF TGCAGCGTACCGGGATTCGAATTGTGTGGCTACACCTTC
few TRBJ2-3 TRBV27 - CASSTPGPVADTQYF TGTGCCAGCAGTACCCCGGGACCAGTCGCAGATACGCAGTATTTT
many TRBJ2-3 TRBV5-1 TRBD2 CASSLAGEDTQYF TGCGCCAGCAGCTTAGCGGGAGAAGATACGCAGTATTTT
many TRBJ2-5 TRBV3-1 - CASSQGTKGETQYF TGTGCCAGCAGCCAAGGAACCAAGGGAGAGACCCAGTACTTC
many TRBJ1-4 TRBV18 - CASSPQVTNEKLFF TGTGCCAGCTCACCACAAGTTACTAATGAAAAACTGTTTTTT
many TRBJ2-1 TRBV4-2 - CASSMSYTSYNEQFF TGTGCCAGCAGTATGTCTTACACGTCCTACAATGAGCAGTTCTTC
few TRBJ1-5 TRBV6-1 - CASSPPPGGGQPQHF TGTGCCAGCAGCCCCCCACCGGGGGGGGGTCAGCCCCAGCATTTT
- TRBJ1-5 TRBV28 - CASREFQQPQHF TGTGCCAGCAGGGAGTTTCAACAGCCCCAGCATTTT
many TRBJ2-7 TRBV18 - CASSRAAGSEQYF TGTGCCAGCTCACGAGCAGCTGGGTCCGAGCAGTACTTC
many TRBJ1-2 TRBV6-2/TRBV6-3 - CASSYAGTLYGYTF TGTGCCAGCAGTTACGCTGGGACACTGTATGGCTACACCTTC
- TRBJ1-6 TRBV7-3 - CASSLRRGGHPPHHF TGTGCCAGCAGCTTAAGAAGGGGAGGCCATCCACCCCACCACTTT
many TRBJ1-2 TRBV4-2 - CASSQAYQGNSGYTF TGTGCCAGCAGCCAGGCCTATCAGGGGAATAGTGGCTACACCTTC